The T cell receptor (beta chain) under discussion was sequenced for a study of cytomegalovirus exposure and HLA in healthy donors. Study-level findings and limits: Follow-up analysis later connected one missense variant in DCLRE1C with trimming of TCR beta V- and J-genes. Published work reported that the classifier diagnosed cytomegalovirus status with high specificity and sensitivity. Among the most significant clusters, several appeared linked to common viral pathogens in a later analysis.

Between the trimmed V and J ends, which lost 2 bases and 4 bases, there was a span of 17 bases. Germline V lookup: CDR1 LNHDA, CDR2 SQIVND (reference sequence). The CDR3 runs 16 residues. On this clone itself: Its specificity is unknown.

PCR involved 60 Vbeta and 13 Jbeta primers. Authors' methods: Later, tens of millions of unique TCR beta chains were counted in an analysis, and roughly 10 million of them were shared. The data were produced by immunoSEQ multiplex PCR, yet TCRdb's version contains in-frame clones alone and is incomplete. The V and J calls and clone size come from that table; D and trimming were worked out from the DNA. The data hold 200,000 to 250,000 clones, with nearly 80% observed a single time. The sequenced sample was PBMCs. The rearrangement uses TRBV19 and TRBJ1-1; D is possibly TRBD1 (5 bases). The receptor's source is a man younger than 30 in good health and CMV-seronegative. The CDR3 DNA reads TGTGCCAGTAGTATACTCCGGGGGACGGGACTCACTGAAGCTTTCTTT. Translated: CASSILRGTGLTEAFF. The whole variable domain, remainder taken from reference TRBV19 and TRBJ1-1, is DGGITQSPKYLFRKEGQNVTLSCEQNLNHDAMYWYRQDPGQGLRLIYYSQIVNDFQKGDIAEGYSVSREKKESFPLTVTSAQKNPTAFYLCASSILRGTGLTEAFFGQGTRLTVV.